Sequencing of this T cell receptor (beta chain) was carried out in a study of shared clonotypes between healthy human individuals. CDR1 is MNHEY and CDR2 is SMNVEV in the germline V gene (reference sequence). The CDR3 totals 14 residues. V was shortened by 1 base and J by 7 bases, with 14 bases between the two germline ends. TCRdb's copy holds only in-frame clones and misses some; the assay was immunoSEQ multiplex PCR. The sample holds around 1.4 million clones, less than 99% seen once. The source of this sequence is a young man in good health. Sequences were obtained from naive CD4+ T cells sorted from blood. As for subset: CD45RA+ positively selected. The rearrangement joins TRBV27 to TRBJ2-7; D is tentatively TRBD1 or TRBD2 (6 bases each). DNA of the CDR3: TGTGCCAGCAGTTTATTCGGGGGCGCGGGGGAGCAGTACTTC. Its translation: CASSLFGGAGEQYF.